This T cell receptor beta chain originates from a study of blood T cells in healthy people across ages. This clonotype was detected once. Per germline, CDR1 MDHEN and CDR2 SYDVKM. This CDR3 is 15 amino acids long. V was pared by 4 bases and J by 9 bases, with 19 bases between. A second 7 to 11 cycle PCR used barcoded and J-beta primers. TCRdb called the 5' RACE reads again in MiXCR, with one record for every CDR3 protein. The sample contains about 1.8 million distinct CDR3 sequences, roughly 50% of which appear only once. The chain recombines TRBV28 with TRBJ1-5; D not certain. Sequenced material: blood. The clonotype originates from a woman between 40 and 50 years old in good health. The CDR3: CASSYRTGRTWPQHF. The CDR3 DNA reads TGTGCCAGCAGTTACCGGACCGGCCGTACGTGGCCCCAGCATTTT.